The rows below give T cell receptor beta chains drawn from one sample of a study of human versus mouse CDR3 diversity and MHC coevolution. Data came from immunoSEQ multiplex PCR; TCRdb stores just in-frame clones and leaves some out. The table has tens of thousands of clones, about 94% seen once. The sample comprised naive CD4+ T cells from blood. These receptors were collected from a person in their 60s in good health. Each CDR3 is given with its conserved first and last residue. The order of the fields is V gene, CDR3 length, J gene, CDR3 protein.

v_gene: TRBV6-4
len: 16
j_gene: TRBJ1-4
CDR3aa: CASSEFTGTGVEKLFF

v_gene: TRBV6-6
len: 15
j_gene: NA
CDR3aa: CASSKRTGGGHEQYF

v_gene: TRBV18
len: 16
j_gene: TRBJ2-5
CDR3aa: CASSIKTGTSKETQYF

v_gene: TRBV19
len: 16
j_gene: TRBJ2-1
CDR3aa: CASSAQGAGQYNEQFF

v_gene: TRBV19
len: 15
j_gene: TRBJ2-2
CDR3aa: CASSIGTAGPGELFF

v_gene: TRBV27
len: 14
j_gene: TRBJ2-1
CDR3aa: CASRGLSSYNEQFF

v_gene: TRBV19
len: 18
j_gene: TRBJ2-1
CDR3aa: CVSSIGFSGGFSYNEQFF

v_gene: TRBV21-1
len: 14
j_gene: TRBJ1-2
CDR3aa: CASSISRGNYGYTF

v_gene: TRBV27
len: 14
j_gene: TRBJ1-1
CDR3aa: CASSLQGVFTEAFF

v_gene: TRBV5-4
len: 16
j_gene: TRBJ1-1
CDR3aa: CASSLSLSRVGGEAFF

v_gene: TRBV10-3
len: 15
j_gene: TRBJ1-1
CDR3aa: CAIQQGKAGNTEAFF

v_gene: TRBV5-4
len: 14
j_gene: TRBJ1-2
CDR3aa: CVSSNVGRDYGYTF

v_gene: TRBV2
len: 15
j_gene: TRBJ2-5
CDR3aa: CASSSQGVRGETQYF

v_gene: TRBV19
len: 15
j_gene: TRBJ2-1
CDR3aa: CASTDSGTSYNEQFF

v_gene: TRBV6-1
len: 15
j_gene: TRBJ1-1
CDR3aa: CASREKTGMNTEAFF

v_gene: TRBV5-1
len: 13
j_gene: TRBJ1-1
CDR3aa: CASSTSGDTEAFF

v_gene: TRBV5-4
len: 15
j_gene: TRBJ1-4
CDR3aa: CASSAPGEVVEKLFF

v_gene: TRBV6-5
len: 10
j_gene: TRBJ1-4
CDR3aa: CAVGDEKLFF

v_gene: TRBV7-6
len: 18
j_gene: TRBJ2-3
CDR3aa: CASSLRSSGTSGTDTQYF

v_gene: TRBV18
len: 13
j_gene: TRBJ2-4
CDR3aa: CASSLRQVDIQYF

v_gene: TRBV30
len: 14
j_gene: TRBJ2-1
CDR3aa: CAWSSSGFYNEQFF

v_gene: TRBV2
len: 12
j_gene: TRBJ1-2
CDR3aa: CASSEGQGGYTF

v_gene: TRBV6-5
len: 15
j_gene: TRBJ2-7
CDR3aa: CASSYGTSGSYEQYF

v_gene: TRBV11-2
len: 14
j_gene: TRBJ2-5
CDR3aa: CASSPSGGIETQYF

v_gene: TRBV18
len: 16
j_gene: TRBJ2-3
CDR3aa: CASSHGTSGSTDTQYF

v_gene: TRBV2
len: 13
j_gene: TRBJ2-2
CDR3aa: CASSGANTGELFF

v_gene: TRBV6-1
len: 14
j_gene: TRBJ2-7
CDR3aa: CASSEPGRSYEQYF

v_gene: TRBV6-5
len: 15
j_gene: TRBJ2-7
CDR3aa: CASSYSSGRRDEQYF

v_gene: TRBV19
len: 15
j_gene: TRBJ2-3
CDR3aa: CASSPGLAGTDTQYF

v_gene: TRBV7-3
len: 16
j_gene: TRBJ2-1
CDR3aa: CASSLSPGLDSNEQFF

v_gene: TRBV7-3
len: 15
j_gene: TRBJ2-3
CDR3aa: CASSSSGVRTDTQYF

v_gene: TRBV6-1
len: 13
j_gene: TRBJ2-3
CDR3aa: CASGAPSGRPQYF

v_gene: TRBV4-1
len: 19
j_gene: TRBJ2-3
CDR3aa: CASSQTGTGAGGSSDTQYF

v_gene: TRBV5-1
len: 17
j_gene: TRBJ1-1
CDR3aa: CASSLVQGRSENTEAFF

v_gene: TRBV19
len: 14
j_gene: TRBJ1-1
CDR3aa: CASTQGNAATEAFF

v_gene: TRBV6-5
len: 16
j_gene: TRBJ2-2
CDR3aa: CASSWGTGGDTGELFF

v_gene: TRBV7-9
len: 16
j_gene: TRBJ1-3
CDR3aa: CASSLSGRGSENTIYF

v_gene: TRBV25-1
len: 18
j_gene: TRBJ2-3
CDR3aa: CASSEPRAGAGAADTQYF

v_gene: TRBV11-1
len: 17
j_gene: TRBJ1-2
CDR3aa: CASSSTLEAGKTYGYTF

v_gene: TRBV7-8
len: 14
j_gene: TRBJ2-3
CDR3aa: CASMRRSSTDTQYF

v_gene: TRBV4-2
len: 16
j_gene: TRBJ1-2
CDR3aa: CASSQGPPGQDYGYTF

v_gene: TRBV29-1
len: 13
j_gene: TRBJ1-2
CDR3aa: CSVSHEARYGYTF

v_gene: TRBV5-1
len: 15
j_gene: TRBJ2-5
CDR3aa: CASMPTGSQGETQYF

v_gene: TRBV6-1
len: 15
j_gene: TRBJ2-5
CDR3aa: CASTRTSGYQETQYF

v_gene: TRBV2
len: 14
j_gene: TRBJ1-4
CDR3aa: CASSEDRANEKLFF